This record covers a single TCR beta chain. The length of the CDR3 is 14 residues. V gave up 4 bases and J gave up 5 bases, with 15 bases separating them. Germline CDR1 and CDR2: LGHDT and YNNKEL (reference sequence). The data derive from a study of blood T cell repertoires in COVID-19. In the study overall: PBMCs, B-cell-depleted T cells, or T cells were the source of the cDNA or gDNA that made up the material.

Profiled with immunoSEQ multiplex PCR; TCRdb holds only in-frame clones, not every one. The table lists approximately 110,000 clones, 60% to 80% of them singletons. Sequencing input: peripheral blood. The chain couples TRBV3-1 (or the pseudogene TRBV3-2) to TRBJ2-7; tentative D call: TRBD2 (5 bases). The sequence derives from a man older than 75 with COVID-19, enrolled during active disease. The CDR3 loop reads CASSPRGSRNEQYF. In DNA, the CDR3 is TGTGCCAGCAGCCCGCGAGGGAGTAGGAACGAGCAGTACTTC.